Given below is one TCR beta chain in context. Its antigen is still unknown. These data are taken from a study of cytomegalovirus exposure and HLA in healthy donors. This CDR3 is 18 amino acids long. The junction had 12 bases not matched to a gene; V was cut back by 4 bases and J by 0 bases. In germline, CDR1 is MDHEN, CDR2 SYDVKM. Findings and limits, study-wide: A prior analysis recorded that most TCR beta V segments were productive about 87% or about 30% of the time.

The PCR used 60 Vbeta and 13 Jbeta primers. TCRdb's copy holds only in-frame clones and misses some; the assay was immunoSEQ multiplex PCR. The table records 160,000 or so clones, roughly 84% of them present only once. This receptor was identified in a young man in good health and CMV-seronegative. The J gene is TRBJ1-1, the V gene TRBV28, with 9 bases matching TRBD1. The material sequenced was PBMCs. The CDR3 here is CASSSRTPGTGMNTEAFF. CDR3 nucleotides: TGTGCCAGCAGTTCACGGACCCCCGGGACAGGGATGAACACTGAAGCTTTCTTT.